This TCR beta chain was documented in a study of cytomegalovirus exposure and HLA in healthy donors. General study findings and limits: Cytomegalovirus status, reportedly, was diagnosed with high specificity and sensitivity by the classifier. Upon later analysis, HLA-associated TCR beta chains proved more clonally expanded than other, equally common chains. In an earlier analysis, in some 500 donors, most V segments appeared productive either ~90% or ~30% of the time. Accurate prediction of HLA-A and HLA-B alleles (for most subjects) was reportedly achieved from TCR beta sequences.

Concerning this clone: The antigen remains unidentified.

PCR used 60 Vbeta primers and 13 Jbeta primers. Generated by immunoSEQ multiplex PCR, the TCRdb table keeps only in-frame clones and is missing some. The profile shows 100,000 to 150,000 clones, 81% of them singletons. In germline, CDR1 is MNHNY, CDR2 SVGAGI (reference sequence). CDR3 length: 14 amino acids. The V end lost 6 bases, the J end lost 3 bases, and 9 bases lay between the germline ends. Sequenced material: PBMCs. This sequence was found in a woman younger than 45 in good health and CMV-seronegative. The chain uses TRBV6-6 and TRBJ1-6; D not resolved. CDR3 nucleotides: TGTGCCAGCAGCCTCCGGGACTATAATTCACCCCTCCACTTT. Amino acids: CASSLRDYNSPLHF.